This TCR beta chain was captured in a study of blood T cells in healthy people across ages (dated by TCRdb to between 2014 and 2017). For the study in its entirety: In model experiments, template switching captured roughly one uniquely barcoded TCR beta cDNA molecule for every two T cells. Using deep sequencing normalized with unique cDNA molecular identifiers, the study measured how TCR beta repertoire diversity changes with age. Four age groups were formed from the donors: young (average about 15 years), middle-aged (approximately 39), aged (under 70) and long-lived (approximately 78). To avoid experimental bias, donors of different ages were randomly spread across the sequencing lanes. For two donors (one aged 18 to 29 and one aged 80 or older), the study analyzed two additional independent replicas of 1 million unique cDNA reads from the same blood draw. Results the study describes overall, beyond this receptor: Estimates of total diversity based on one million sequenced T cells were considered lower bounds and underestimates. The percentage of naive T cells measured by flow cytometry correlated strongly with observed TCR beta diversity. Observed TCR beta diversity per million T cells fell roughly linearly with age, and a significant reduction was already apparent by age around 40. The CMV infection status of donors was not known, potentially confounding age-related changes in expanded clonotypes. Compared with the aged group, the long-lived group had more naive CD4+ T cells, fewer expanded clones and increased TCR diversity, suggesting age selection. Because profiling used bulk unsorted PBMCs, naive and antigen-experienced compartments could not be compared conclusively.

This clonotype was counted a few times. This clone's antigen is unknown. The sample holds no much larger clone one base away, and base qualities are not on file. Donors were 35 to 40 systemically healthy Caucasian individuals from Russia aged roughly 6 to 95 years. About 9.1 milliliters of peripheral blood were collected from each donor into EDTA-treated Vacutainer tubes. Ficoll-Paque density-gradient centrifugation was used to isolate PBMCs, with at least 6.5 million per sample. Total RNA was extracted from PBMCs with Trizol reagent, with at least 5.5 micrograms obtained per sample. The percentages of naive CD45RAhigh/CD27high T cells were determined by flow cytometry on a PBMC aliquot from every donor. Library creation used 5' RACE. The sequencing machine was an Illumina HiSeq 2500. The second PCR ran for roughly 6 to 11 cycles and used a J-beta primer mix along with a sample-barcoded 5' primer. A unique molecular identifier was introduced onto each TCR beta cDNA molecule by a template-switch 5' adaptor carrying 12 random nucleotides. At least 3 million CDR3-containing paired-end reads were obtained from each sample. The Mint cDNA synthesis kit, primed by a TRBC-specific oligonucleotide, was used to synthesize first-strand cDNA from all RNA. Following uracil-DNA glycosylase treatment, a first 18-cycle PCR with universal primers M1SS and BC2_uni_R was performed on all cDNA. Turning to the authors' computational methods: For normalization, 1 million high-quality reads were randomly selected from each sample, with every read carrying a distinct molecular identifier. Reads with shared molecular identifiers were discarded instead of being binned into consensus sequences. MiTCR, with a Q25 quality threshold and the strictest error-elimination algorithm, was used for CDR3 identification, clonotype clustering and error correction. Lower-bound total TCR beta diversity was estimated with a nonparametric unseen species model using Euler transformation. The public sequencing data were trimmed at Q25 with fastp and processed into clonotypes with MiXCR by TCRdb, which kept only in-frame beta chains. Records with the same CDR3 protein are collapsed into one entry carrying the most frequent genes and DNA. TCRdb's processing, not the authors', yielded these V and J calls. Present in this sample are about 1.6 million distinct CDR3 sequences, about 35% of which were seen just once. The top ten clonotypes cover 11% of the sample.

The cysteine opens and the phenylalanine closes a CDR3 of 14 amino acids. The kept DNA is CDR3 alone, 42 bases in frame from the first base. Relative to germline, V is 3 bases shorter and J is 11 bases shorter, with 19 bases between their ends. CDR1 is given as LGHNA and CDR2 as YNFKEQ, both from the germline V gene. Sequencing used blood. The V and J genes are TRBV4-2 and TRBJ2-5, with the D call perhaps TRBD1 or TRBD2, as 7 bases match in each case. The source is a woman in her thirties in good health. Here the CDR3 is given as CASSHRTGEGEQYF. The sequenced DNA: TGTGCCAGCAGCCACCGAACAGGGGAGGGTGAGCAGTACTTC.